Each of the 29 T cell receptor beta chains below was sequenced from the same sample in a study of beta chain features in type 1 diabetes. Study findings and constraints: TCRB CDR3s from Type 1 diabetes patients were moderately but significantly shorter in all four CD4+ subsets.

Their cognate antigens are unknown. Every bit of the isolated RNA underwent reverse transcription, so sequencing read expressed TCRB transcripts. Data came from immunoSEQ multiplex PCR; TCRdb stores just in-frame clones and leaves some out. Counted here are about 340,000 clones, approximately 13% occurring once; the ten biggest clones make up 0.015%. The source material was naive CD4+ T cells from blood. Receptors originate from a woman aged 18-30 years with type 1 diabetes.

This chain links TRBV19 with TRBJ2-1; D possibly corresponds to TRBD2 (6 bases). This CDR3 is built from 14 residues. The V end lost 5 bases, the J end lost 5 bases, and 13 bases lay between the germline ends. Per germline, CDR1 LNHDA and CDR2 SQIVND (reference sequence). CDR3 sequence reads: CASSAVIADNEQFF. The CDR3 DNA follows: TGTGCCAGTAGTGCAGTAATAGCGGACAATGAGCAGTTCTTC.

This clone was observed a handful of times. At the DNA level, this CDR3 is encoded by other sequences in the same sample as well. The chain uses TRBV18 and TRBJ2-1; 13 bases map to TRBD2. The CDR3 sequence is 16 residues long. V lost 3 bases, J lost 4 bases, and 3 bases stayed unmatched. In germline, CDR1 is KGHSH, CDR2 LQKENI. The CDR3 sequence is CASSPRLAGGYNEQFF. The CDR3 DNA sequence: TGTGCCAGCTCACCTCGACTAGCGGGAGGTTACAATGAGCAGTTCTTC.

This clone was seen a few times. This chain uses TRBV19 with TRBJ2-1, with a weak D call TRBD1 (6 bases). V shed 6 bases and J shed 3 bases, with 18 bases lying between them. This CDR3 contains 16 residues. Germline loops: CDR1 LNHDA, CDR2 SQIVND (reference sequence). The CDR3 sequence: CASSLRNRVDYNEQFF. In DNA form, the CDR3 reads TGTGCCAGTAGCCTACGGAACAGGGTCGACTACAATGAGCAGTTCTTC.

This clone was detected only a few times. The rearrangement joins TRBV6-1 to TRBJ2-7; TRBD2 matches at 7 bases. Germline lookup yields CDR1 MNHNS and CDR2 SASEGT. Trimming took 8 bases from V and 6 from J; bases not matched to a gene: 7. CDR3 length equals 12 residues. CDR3 residues: CASGATGGEQYV. CDR3 in DNA: TGTGCCAGCGGAGCCACGGGGGGCGAGCAGTACGTC.

This clone was recorded a few times. The gene calls are TRBV5-1 and TRBJ2-2; the D is unclear. Germline loops: CDR1 SGHRS, CDR2 YFSETQ. The V end was cut by 1 base, the J end by 2 bases, with 9 bases between. This CDR3 comprises 15 residues. CDR3 bases: TGCGCCAGCAGCTTGTGGCAGAAAAACACCGGGGAGCTGTTTTTT. Translated: CASSLWQKNTGELFF.

This clone was counted between two and nine times. The chain has TRBV28 and TRBJ1-2, with 11 bases fitting TRBD1. V shed 8 bases, J shed 6 bases, and the junction held 5 bases outside the gene matches. CDR3 length: 13 residues. Germline CDR1 MDHEN, CDR2 SYDVKM. The CDR3 region is CASGAGQGDGYTF. CDR3 DNA: TGTGCCAGCGGTGCGGGACAGGGGGATGGCTACACCTTC.

The rearrangement joins TRBV10-3 to TRBJ1-4, with D unresolved. Germline CDR1 is ENHRY and CDR2 is SYGVKD. The CDR3 extends over 13 amino acids. V was shortened by 3 bases and J by 8 bases, with 10 bases between the two germline ends. CDR3 region: CAISDTAWEKLFF. The CDR3 DNA reads as TGTGCCATCAGTGACACAGCATGGGAAAAACTGTTTTTT.

The chain uses TRBV10-3 and TRBJ2-3; possibly TRBD1 for D (6 bases). The V gene lost 0 bases and the J gene lost 3 bases, with 7 bases spanning the gap. The CDR3 has 14 residues. Germline assignment: CDR1 ENHRY and CDR2 SYGVKD. The CDR3 is CAISESDSTDTQYF. Here the CDR3 DNA reads TGTGCCATCAGTGAGTCGGACAGTACAGATACGCAGTATTTT.

The V call is TRBV2, the J call TRBJ2-2; the match to TRBD1 covers 11 bases. With V trimmed by 3 bases and J by 7 bases, 4 bases remained unmatched. Germline CDR1 reads SNHLY; CDR2 reads FYNNEI. The CDR3 spans 15 residues. Here the CDR3 DNA reads TGTGCCAGCAGTGAGGGACAGGGGGAAGGCGGGGAGCTGTTTTTT. Translation gives CASSEGQGEGGELFF.

CDR3 region: CASSYLAGGYRNEQFF. CDR3 coding DNA: TGTGCCAGCAGTTACCTTGCGGGAGGGTATCGGAATGAGCAGTTCTTC. The V gene is TRBV6-5, the J gene TRBJ2-1; 9 bases map to TRBD2. There are 16 residues in the CDR3. With 2 bases clipped from V and 7 bases from J, the junction kept 9 bases outside the gene matches. Germline CDR1 and CDR2: MNHEY and SVGAGI.

This clone has more than one count but fewer than ten. This chain connects TRBV7-9 to TRBJ2-2; 15 bases map to TRBD2. Germline CDR1 is SEHNR and CDR2 is FQNEAQ (reference sequence). The CDR3 runs 16 residues. V gave up 5 bases and J gave up 6 bases; unmatched junction bases: 4. The CDR3: CASSPRTSGRAGELFF. The CDR3 nucleotides are TGTGCCAGCAGCCCCCGGACTAGCGGGAGGGCCGGGGAGCTGTTTTTT. The full variable domain, completed using reference TRBV7-9 and TRBJ2-2, is DTGVSQNPRHKITKRGQNVTFRCDPISEHNRLYWYRQTLGQGPEFLTYFQNEAQLEKSRLLSDRFSAERPKGSFSTLEIQRTEQGDSAMYLCASSPRTSGRAGELFFGEGSRLTVL.

This chain connects TRBV7-7 to TRBJ2-5, with D perhaps matching TRBD2 (5 bases). Between the trimmed V and J ends, which lost 4 bases and 4 bases, there was a span of 16 bases. In germline, CDR1 is SSHAT, CDR2 FNYEAQ (reference sequence). The CDR3 has 15 residues. The CDR3 sequence is CASSSRSREGETQYF. The CDR3 nucleotides are TGTGCCAGCAGCTCCAGGTCGAGGGAAGGAGAGACCCAGTACTTC.

This clone was found a few times. V and J are TRBV7-9 and TRBJ2-1, with D maybe TRBD2 (6 bases). V was pared by 5 bases and J by 2 bases, with 16 bases between. The CDR3 is 16 amino acids. From germline, CDR1 is SEHNR and CDR2 FQNEAQ (reference sequence). The CDR3 DNA reads as TGTGCCAGCAGCCCAAACCTAGCGCAACCCTACAATGAGCAGTTCTTC. Protein: CASSPNLAQPYNEQFF.

This clone was seen more than once but under ten times. The chain carries TRBV27 and TRBJ2-2, with 7 bases aligning to TRBD1. CDR3 length: 17 residues. Germline V gene lookup returns CDR1 MNHEY and CDR2 SMNVEV (reference sequence). With V trimmed by 5 bases and J by 2 bases, 11 bases remained unmatched. The CDR3 sequence: CASSKKGDSHNTGELFF. DNA for the CDR3: TGTGCCAGCAGTAAAAAAGGGGACAGCCATAACACCGGGGAGCTGTTTTTT.

Here the CDR3 reads CASNLLAGTNTGELFF. In DNA, the CDR3 is TGTGCCAGCAACCTATTAGCGGGGACGAACACCGGGGAGCTGTTTTTT. This chain joins TRBV11-2 and TRBJ2-2; 8 bases fit TRBD2. Germline V gene data show CDR1 as SGHAT and CDR2 as FQNNGV. This CDR3 contains 16 residues. V lost 7 bases and J lost 0; bases outside the gene matches: 7.

This chain uses TRBV7-2 with TRBJ1-2, with D possibly TRBD1 on 6 matching bases. The length of the CDR3 is 14 residues. CDR1 is SGHTA, CDR2 FQGNSA, per germline. The V gene lost 5 bases and the J gene lost 8 bases, with 18 bases spanning the gap. The CDR3 coding sequence is TGTGCCAGCAGCCCGCCTATGACAGGCGGGGGCTACACCTTC. Amino acid sequence: CASSPPMTGGGYTF.

This clone was detected only a few times. This rearrangement joins TRBV7-2 to TRBJ2-3, with D tentatively TRBD2 (6 bases). V was clipped by 7 bases and J by 1 base, with 12 bases between them. The germline V gene has CDR1 SGHTA and CDR2 FQGNSA. The CDR3 covers 14 residues. CDR3 loop: CASNRDLGTDTQYF. The CDR3 DNA sequence: TGTGCCAGCAATCGGGACTTGGGCACAGATACGCAGTATTTT.

The V gene is TRBV6-5, the J gene TRBJ2-6; D remains ambiguous. The germline gives CDR1 MNHEY, CDR2 SVGAGI. V lost 2 bases, J lost 0 bases, and 5 bases lay in between. This CDR3 contains 15 residues. Written as DNA, the CDR3 is TGTGCCAGCAGTTACGTCCGCTCTGGGGCCAACGTCCTGACTTTC. Translation: CASSYVRSGANVLTF.

The chain recombines TRBV6-5 with TRBJ2-7; 8 positions match TRBD2. This CDR3 comprises 13 residues. V gave up 6 bases and J gave up 3 bases; unmatched junction bases: 4. Germline loops: CDR1 MNHEY, CDR2 SVGAGI. This CDR3 reads CASRSSGSYEQYV. CDR3 sequence (DNA): TGTGCCAGCAGAAGCAGCGGGAGCTACGAGCAGTACGTC.

This clone was detected only a few times. The V gene is TRBV30, the J gene TRBJ2-4; TRBD1 is a possible D gene (6 bases). CDR1 and CDR2 from the germline V gene are GTSNPN and SVGIG (reference sequence). The CDR3 runs to 14 residues. V lost 1 base, J lost 3 bases, and 10 bases lay in between. The CDR3: CAWSAGVGKNIQYF. In DNA, the CDR3 is TGTGCCTGGAGTGCAGGGGTCGGCAAAAACATTCAGTACTTC.

J is TRBJ2-7 and V is TRBV6-5; D gene unclear. Germline V gene lookup returns CDR1 MNHEY and CDR2 SVGAGI. This CDR3 spans 13 amino acids. The V end was cut by 0 bases, the J end by 8 bases, with 11 bases between. CDR3 sequence: CASSYSSGGQQYV. For the CDR3, the DNA is TGTGCCAGCAGTTACTCATCCGGTGGACAGCAGTACGTC.

CDR3 sequence (DNA): TGTGCCAGCTCTAGCGGGAGGGCCTCTGGGGCCAACGTCCTGACTTTC. It translates to CASSSGRASGANVLTF. The chain links TRBV9 to TRBJ2-6; 12 nucleotides align to TRBD2. CDR3 length equals 16 residues. The J segment lost 0 bases and the V segment lost 7 bases, leaving 2 bases of the junction unmatched. Germline V gene data show CDR1 as SGDLS and CDR2 as YYNGEE.

V usage is TRBV5-1 and J usage is TRBJ2-3, with 8 nucleotides matching TRBD1. Germline V gives CDR1 SGHRS, CDR2 YFSETQ. The CDR3 contains 14 residues. The J segment lost 1 base and the V segment lost 4 bases, leaving 2 bases of the junction unmatched. The CDR3 reads CASSGQGRTDTQYF. The CDR3 bases are TGCGCCAGCAGCGGACAGGGCCGCACAGATACGCAGTATTTT.

This clone has more than one count but fewer than ten. The V gene is TRBV14, the J gene TRBJ2-1; TRBD2 matches at 12 bases. The J segment lost 6 bases and the V segment lost 1 base, leaving 4 bases of the junction unmatched. CDR3 length equals 16 residues. Germline lookup yields CDR1 SGHDN and CDR2 FVKESK. CDR3 amino acids: CASSQGLAGVGNEQFF. In DNA form, the CDR3 reads TGTGCCAGCAGCCAAGGACTAGCGGGAGTGGGCAATGAGCAGTTCTTC.

The rearrangement links TRBV5-1 to TRBJ1-1, with 10 positions matching TRBD1. J was trimmed by 7 bases and V by 4 bases; bases with no gene match: 4. The CDR3 is 13 amino acids. Germline assignment: CDR1 SGHRS and CDR2 YFSETQ. In nucleotides, the CDR3 is TGCGCCAGCAGCGTCGGACAGGGGGGTGAAGCTTTCTTT. The encoded protein is CASSVGQGGEAFF.

This clone was counted between two and nine times. CDR3 sequence (DNA): TGCGCCAGCGGCGAAGACAGGGGGCTGGCAGATACGCAGTATTTT. Translating gives CASGEDRGLADTQYF. J is TRBJ2-3 and V is TRBV5-1; 10 bases line up with TRBD1. Germline V gives CDR1 SGHRS, CDR2 YFSETQ. Unmatched junction bases numbered 9, after V lost 7 bases and J lost 4 bases. This CDR3 has 15 residues. Variable domain in full (rest from reference TRBV5-1 and TRBJ2-3): KAGVTQTPRYLIKTRGQQVTLSCSPISGHRSVSWYQQTPGQGLQFLFEYFSETQRNKGNFPGRFSGRQFSNSRSEMNVSTLELGDSALYLCASGEDRGLADTQYFGPGTRLTVL.

CDR3 residues: CASSPQVQIIRGYTF. The DNA of the CDR3 is TGTGCCAGCTCACCACAGGTACAGATTATCCGTGGCTACACCTTC. This chain joins TRBV18 and TRBJ1-2; D uncertain. V lost 1 base to trimming and J lost 7 bases, with 16 bases between them. Germline V CDR1 and CDR2: KGHSH, LQKENI. The CDR3 consists of 15 residues. Full variable domain (remainder filled in from reference TRBV18 and TRBJ1-2): NAGVMQNPRHLVRRRGQEARLRCSPMKGHSHVYWYRQLPEEGLKFMVYLQKENIIDESGMPKERFSAEFPKEGPSILRIQQVVRGDSAAYFCASSPQVQIIRGYTFGSGTRLTVV.

This clone was seen a handful of times. The rearrangement uses TRBV5-1 and TRBJ1-1, with D tentatively TRBD1 (5 bases). The CDR3 has 14 amino acids. V was cut by 4 bases and J by 1 base, with 11 bases left in between. CDR1 and CDR2 (germline): SGHRS, YFSETQ. This CDR3 is CASSIDRPNTEAFF. CDR3 in DNA: TGCGCCAGCAGCATTGACAGACCGAACACTGAAGCTTTCTTT.

In this sample, this clone turned up a few times. The chain has TRBV5-4 and TRBJ2-3, with TRBD2 as a possible D gene (5 bases). This CDR3 spans 15 amino acids. Germline V gives CDR1 SGHNT, CDR2 YYREEE (reference sequence). Trimming cost V 2 bases and J 5 bases, with 15 bases left between them. The CDR3 loop reads CASSLPGSQIDTQYF. In DNA form, the CDR3 reads TGTGCCAGCAGCTTACCGGGATCCCAAATAGATACGCAGTATTTT.